What follows is one T cell receptor beta chain and its context. Other DNA variants within this sample encode the same CDR3. The data were taken from a study of T cell responses to AZD1222 COVID-19 vaccine. Method: immunoSEQ multiplex PCR; TCRdb's copy keeps in-frame clones and lacks some. The sample has fewer than 200,000 clones, 88% seen once; the top ten hold 20% to 30%. Pooled together were second doses at about 4 or about 12 weeks. The germline CDR1 and CDR2 sequences are GTSNPN and SVGIG (reference sequence). The CDR3 runs to 14 residues. Germline trimming cut 5 bases from V and 0 bases from J; bases unmatched to any gene: 2.

This receptor was identified in an adult who received the AZD1222 COVID-19 vaccine. This sample comprised peripheral blood, obtained 28 days after the second AZD1222 dose. The chain recombines TRBV30 with TRBJ2-7; 12 bases line up with TRBD2. In DNA, the CDR3 is TGTGCCTGGCAGACTAGCGGGAGCTCCTACGAGCAGTACTTC. Residues: CAWQTSGSSYEQYF.